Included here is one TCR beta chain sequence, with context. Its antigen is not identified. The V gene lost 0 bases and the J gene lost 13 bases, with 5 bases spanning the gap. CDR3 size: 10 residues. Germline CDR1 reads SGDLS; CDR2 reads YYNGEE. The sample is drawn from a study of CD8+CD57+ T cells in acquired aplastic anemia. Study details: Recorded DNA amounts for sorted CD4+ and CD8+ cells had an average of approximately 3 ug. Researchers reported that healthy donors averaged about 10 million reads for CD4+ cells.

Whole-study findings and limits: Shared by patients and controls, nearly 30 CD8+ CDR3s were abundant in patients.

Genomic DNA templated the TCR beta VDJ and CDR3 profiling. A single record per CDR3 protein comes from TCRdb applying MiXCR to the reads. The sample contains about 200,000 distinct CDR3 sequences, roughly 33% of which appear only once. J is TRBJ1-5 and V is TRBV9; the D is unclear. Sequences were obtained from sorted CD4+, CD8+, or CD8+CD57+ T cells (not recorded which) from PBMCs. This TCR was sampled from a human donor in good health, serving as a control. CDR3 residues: CASSVAGQHF. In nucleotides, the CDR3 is TGTGCCAGCAGCGTAGCGGGACAGCATTTT. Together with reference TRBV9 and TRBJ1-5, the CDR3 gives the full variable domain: DSGVTQTPKHLITATGQRVTLRCSPRSGDLSVYWYQQSLDQGLQFLIQYYNGEERAKGNILERFSAQQFPDLHSELNLSSLELGDSALYFCASSVAGQHFGDGTRLSIL.